These 10 T cell receptor beta chains were sequenced from one sample in a study of molecular identifiers for immune sequencing clone quantification. One entry per CDR3 protein, called by TCRdb with MiXCR from the PCR reads. This sample yields over 85,000 distinct CDR3 sequences, of which about a third are seen a single time; about 9.1% belongs to the top ten. The sequencing sample was made of naive CD8+ T cells from blood, with Jurkat cell RNA spiked in. The subset was: FACS-sorted CD8+CD4-CCR7+CD45RA+ naive T cells. The origin of the receptors is a human donor in good health. Some libraries in this study had Jurkat cell RNA spiked in.

On this clonotype itself: It may be a read error: a sequence one base away is much more abundant. J is TRBJ2-4 and V is TRBV28, with D perhaps matching TRBD1 (5 bases). This CDR3 contains 12 residues. Per germline, CDR1 MDHEN and CDR2 SYDVKM. V was pared by 8 bases and J by 5 bases, with 10 bases between. The CDR3 bases are TGTGCCAGCGGTCCCAGGGAAAACATTCAGTACTTC. Residues: CASGPRENIQYF.

To note about this clonotype: Because it lacks the conserved phenylalanine or tryptophan at the end, this CDR3 is likely a read error. In DNA form, the CDR3 reads TGCAGCGTTGACGTGGACAGTGATGGATCGTTTGGCTACACCTTA. It yields the protein CSVDVDSDGSFGYTL. J is TRBJ1-2 and V is TRBV29-1, with D perhaps matching TRBD1 (6 bases). This CDR3 spans 15 amino acids. Trimming stripped 3 bases from V and 7 bases from J, with 21 bases between. The V gene's germline CDR1 is SQVTM and CDR2 ANQGSEA.

With respect to this clonotype: This may be a read error, as it is one base from a much larger clone. V gene TRBV28 combines with J gene TRBJ2-7, with unresolved D. There are 13 residues in the CDR3. CDR1 MDHEN and CDR2 SYDVKM come from the germline V gene. The CDR3 DNA is TGTGCCAGCCATAGCCGAATGTCCTACGAGCGGTACTTC. Protein product: CASHSRMSYERYF.

This clonotype was seen at least ten times. This sequence joins TRBV7-7 and TRBJ2-7, with D perhaps matching TRBD2 (5 bases). Trimming removed 5 bases at V and 1 base at J, with 12 bases between. Germline V lookup: CDR1 SSHAT, CDR2 FNYEAQ (reference sequence). The CDR3 is 14 residues long. This chain's CDR3 is CASSPATGSYEQYF. In DNA form, the CDR3 reads TGTGCCAGCAGCCCTGCGACGGGATCCTACGAGCAGTACTTC.

The V call is TRBV7-6, the J call TRBJ2-1, with 11 bases lining up with TRBD2. The CDR3 length is 16 residues. V was clipped by 5 bases and J by 7 bases; unmatched bases: 10. CDR1 is SGHVS, CDR2 FNYEAQ, per germline. CDR3 amino acids: CASSLTLAGGWNEQFF. CDR3 DNA: TGTGCCAGCAGCCTGACCCTAGCGGGAGGTTGGAATGAGCAGTTCTTC. Based on the CDR3 plus reference TRBV7-6 and TRBJ2-1, the full variable domain is GAGVSQSPRYKVTKRGQDVALRCDPISGHVSLYWYRQALGQGPEFLTYFNYEAQQDKSGLPNDRFSAERPEGSISTLTIQRTEQRDSAMYRCASSLTLAGGWNEQFFGPGTRLTVL.

The V and J genes are TRBV6-5 and TRBJ2-1; 7 bases line up with TRBD1. The CDR3 covers 14 residues. Germline V CDR1 and CDR2: MNHEY, SVGAGI. V gave up 5 bases and J gave up 7 bases; unmatched junction bases: 8. The CDR3 region has the DNA TGTGCCAGCAGTCAGGGACAGTCTTATAATGAGCAGTTCTTC. Translating gives CASSQGQSYNEQFF.

In this sample, this clonotype turned up once. A read error is possible here, since a much larger clone lies one base away. The chain combines TRBV28 with TRBJ1-1; 7 positions match TRBD1. J gave up 4 bases and V 5 bases, and 10 bases lay outside the gene matches. This CDR3 is built from 15 residues. CDR1 and CDR2 (germline): MDHEN, SYDVKM. CDR3 DNA: TGTGCCAGCAGTCCCCAGGACAGGAGTTTCACTGAAGCTTTCTTT. Encoded protein: CASSPQDRSFTEAFF.

The gene calls are TRBV7-6 and TRBJ2-5, with 9 positions matching TRBD2. The CDR3 extends over 16 amino acids. Germline CDR1 reads SGHVS; CDR2 reads FNYEAQ. V lost 5 bases, J lost 2 bases, and 9 bases stayed unmatched. The CDR3 sequence: CASSARLADFQETQYF. CDR3 DNA sequence: TGTGCCAGCAGCGCCCGACTAGCGGATTTTCAAGAGACCCAGTACTTC.

This clonotype was detected a few times. The chain uses TRBV4-1 and TRBJ2-7; 7 nucleotides line up with TRBD2. V was pared by 5 bases and J by 3 bases, with 1 base of the junction left unmatched. The CDR3 length is 12 residues. Germline V lookup: CDR1 MGHRA, CDR2 YSYEKL. The CDR3 DNA reads as TGCGCCAGCAGCGGGGACTACTACGAGCAGTACTTC. This translates into CASSGDYYEQYF.

Written as DNA, the CDR3 is TGTGCCAGCAGACCCGCGGAAGCTAACTATGGCTACACCTTC. Protein sequence: CASRPAEANYGYTF. The rearrangement links TRBV7-9 to TRBJ1-2; D is unclear. This CDR3 has 14 residues. V lost 6 bases, J lost 0 bases, and 11 bases lay in between. The germline V gene encodes CDR1 SEHNR and CDR2 FQNEAQ (reference sequence). Filled out from reference TRBV7-9 and TRBJ1-2, the complete variable domain reads DTGVSQNPRHKITKRGQNVTFRCDPISEHNRLYWYRQTLGQGPEFLTYFQNEAQLEKSRLLSDRFSAERPKGSFSTLEIQRTEQGDSAMYLCASRPAEANYGYTFGSGTRLTVV.